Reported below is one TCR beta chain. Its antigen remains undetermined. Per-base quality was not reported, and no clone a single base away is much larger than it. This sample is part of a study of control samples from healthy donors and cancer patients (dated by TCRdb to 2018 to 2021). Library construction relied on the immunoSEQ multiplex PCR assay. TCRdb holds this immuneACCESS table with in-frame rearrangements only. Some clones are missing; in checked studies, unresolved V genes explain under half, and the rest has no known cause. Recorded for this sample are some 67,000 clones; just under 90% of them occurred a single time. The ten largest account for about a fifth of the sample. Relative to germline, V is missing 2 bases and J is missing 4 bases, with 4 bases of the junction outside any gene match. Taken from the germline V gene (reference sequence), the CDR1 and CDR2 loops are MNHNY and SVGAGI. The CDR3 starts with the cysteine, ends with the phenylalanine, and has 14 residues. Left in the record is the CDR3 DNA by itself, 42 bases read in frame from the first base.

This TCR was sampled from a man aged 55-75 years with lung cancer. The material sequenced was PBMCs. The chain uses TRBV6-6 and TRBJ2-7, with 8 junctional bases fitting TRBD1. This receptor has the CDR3 CASSYQTGGYEQYF. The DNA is TGTGCCAGCAGTTACCAAACAGGGGGTTACGAGCAGTACTTC.